This entry describes one T cell receptor (beta chain). Method: immunoSEQ multiplex PCR; TCRdb's copy keeps in-frame clones and lacks some. The top ten clones hold about 3.8% of a sample with roughly 150,000 clones, 91% of them seen once. This CDR3 is 15 amino acids long. Germline values: CDR1 SEHNR, CDR2 FQNEAQ (reference sequence). V lost 1 base and J 5 bases, leaving 14 bases between the germline ends. These data come from a study of T cell responses to AZD1222 COVID-19 vaccine. The sequencing here drew on peripheral blood, taken 28 days after the second AZD1222 dose. The chain joins TRBV7-9 to TRBJ1-2; TRBD1 is a possible D gene (6 bases). The TCR was taken from an adult who received the AZD1222 COVID-19 vaccine. CDR3 sequence: CASSLGTGTSYGYTF. Written as DNA, the CDR3 is TGTGCCAGCAGCTTAGGGACCGGGACAAGTTATGGCTACACCTTC.